This TCR beta chain was sequenced for a study of T cell changes during pregnancy in multiple sclerosis (dated by TCRdb to the late 2010s). Background on the whole study: The study looked at changes in the T cell repertoire across pregnancy in women with multiple sclerosis.

Taken from the germline V gene, the CDR1 and CDR2 loops are SGHVS and FQNEAQ. CDR3 length: 14 amino acids, cysteine to phenylalanine. The read is trimmed to its CDR3 DNA, 42 bases read in frame from base 1. V is cut back by 5 bases and J by 6 bases, with 9 bases in the junction unmatched. About this clone itself: Its antigen is still unknown. No base-level quality is on record; no much larger clone is a single base apart.

Receptors were amplified or captured by the immunoSEQ multiplex PCR assay. TCRdb obtained this table from immuneACCESS and retained in-frame rearrangements with V and J assigned. These tables miss some clones; where compared with another copy, unresolved V genes account for less than half of the shortfall, and the remainder is unexplained. The sample table lists tens of thousands of clones, about 96% of them with a count of one. Approximately 2.5% of the sample is in the top ten clones. The sequencing here drew on CD8+ T cells from peripheral blood mononuclear cells, taken after pregnancy. The TCR comes from a female donor with multiple sclerosis, enrolled in a pregnancy study. The chain employs TRBV7-8 and TRBJ1-1, with TRBD1 matching 7 junction bases. CDR3 reads: CASSTTGIGPEAFF. The sequenced DNA: TGTGCCAGCAGCACGACAGGGATAGGGCCTGAAGCTTTCTTT.